This T cell receptor (beta chain) derives from a study of CD8 T cells in ankylosing spondylitis. Generation of TCR beta libraries employed quantitative 5'-RACE incorporating molecular barcodes. TCRdb passed the 5' RACE reads through MiXCR, listing each CDR3 protein once. The sample lists about 42,000 distinct CDR3 sequences; 3% to 4.5% were seen once. This clonotype came up many times. Sequenced: blood, either unsorted or a sorted T cell fraction (not recorded which). The source of this sequence is a female donor with ankylosing spondylitis or in good health (not recorded which).

The CDR3 DNA reads TGTGCCAGCAGCGTAGCCGGGCGAGACGAGCAGTACTTC. Translating gives CASSVAGRDEQYF. The chain has TRBV9 and TRBJ2-7; D is uncertain. The V and J ends lost 0 bases and 5 bases respectively, with 9 bases between them. Germline V gene lookup returns CDR1 SGDLS and CDR2 YYNGEE. The CDR3 extends over 13 amino acids. Complete variable domain (other parts from reference TRBV9 and TRBJ2-7): DSGVTQTPKHLITATGQRVTLRCSPRSGDLSVYWYQQSLDQGLQFLIQYYNGEERAKGNILERFSAQQFPDLHSELNLSSLELGDSALYFCASSVAGRDEQYFGPGTRLTVT.